The present entry profiles one TCR beta chain with its context. This clonotype came up many times. Its antigen target is currently unknown. The input lacks base qualities; no much larger clone sits a single base away. The sample comes from a study of early T cells in non-severe SARS-CoV-2 infection (dated by TCRdb to about 2021). Regarding the study in general: Because TCR sequencing relied on bulk RNA taken from unsorted whole blood, pairing of alpha and beta chains was not possible.

Broad study findings and their caveats: VDJdb matching was skewed toward anti-spike CD8 responses and likely underestimated virus-specific expansions by missing private and CD4 specificities.

Set within a cohort of healthcare workers in London, UK, this nested case-control study involved weekly PCR testing of nasopharyngeal swabs along with blood sampling. Healthcare workers were enrolled in the week of the UK lockdown, from 23 to 31 March 2020, and were followed every week for up to roughly 15 weeks. Receptor amplification or capture employed 5' RACE. The reads were generated on a NextSeq 500. The TCR library protocol attached unique molecular identifiers to individual cDNA molecules to correct for sequencing error and PCR bias. Both TCR alpha and beta chains were sequenced, and tight co-correlation was observed between alpha and beta sequence abundances in each sample. Concerning the study's data processing: Decombinator V4 was used to perform V gene, J gene and CDR3 annotation of TCR sequences. Expanded TCRs were defined as changing significantly between any two time points under a Poisson model with p below 0.0001. TCR abundances were normalised to the total number of TCRs sequenced per sample and were expressed as counts per million. TRAV1-2 paired with TRAJ12, TRAJ20 or TRAJ33 defined MAIT TCRs, while TRAV10 paired with TRAJ18 defined iNKT TCRs. A search of VDJdb, accessed on 1 November 2021, was run for TCRs annotated to CMV, EBV and SARS-CoV-2, with TCRs annotated for multiple antigens excluded. TCRdb's own reprocessing of the public reads used fastp at Q25 and MiXCR and kept productive beta chains. A single entry per CDR3 protein holds the most common genes and DNA from its merged rows. The V and J calls and clone size are TCRdb's, not the authors'. The sample table records about 55,000 distinct CDR3 sequences; around 7% of these occur just once. Around 5% of the sample is in the top ten clones.

The junction shows trimming of 8 bases on V and 4 bases on J, plus 15 bases between the germline ends. The germline V gene encodes CDR1 SQVTM and CDR2 ANQGSEA. Spanning cysteine to phenylalanine, the CDR3 consists of 13 amino acids. This entry keeps only the CDR3 DNA: 39 bases, framed from base 1. The sequence was obtained from an adult who was a healthcare worker with PCR-confirmed SARS-CoV-2 infection or an uninfected control (not recorded which). The rearrangement joined TRBV29-1 to TRBJ2-1, and possibly TRBD1, on 5 matching bases. This specimen was whole blood, taken at baseline. CDR3 loop: CSTWGRDYNEQFF. The DNA sequence is TGCAGCACCTGGGGCAGGGATTACAATGAGCAGTTCTTC.